The 2 T cell receptor beta chains given below trace back to one sample, sequenced in a study of T cell responses to AZD1222 COVID-19 vaccine (dated by TCRdb to the early 2020s). What the time point label conveys for this sample: baseline before first vaccination. The treatment or condition label, read with the paper, signifies: meningococcal conjugate vaccine given as trial control. The library came from the immunoSEQ multiplex PCR assay. Imported from immuneACCESS, the table was reduced by TCRdb to in-frame sequences with V and J called. These copies leave out some clones; in studies compared against another copy, an unresolved V gene accounts for under half, and the cause of the remainder is not known. The sample includes some 65,000 clones, with 70% to 80% observed a single time. Approximately 23% of the sample is held by the ten biggest clonotypes. Sequencing used peripheral blood, obtained on day 0 of MenACWY control vaccination. These receptors were obtained from an adult in good health.

V usage is TRBV30 and J usage is TRBJ1-3, with a possible D match to TRBD1 (6 bases). Germline V gene data show CDR1 as GTSNPN and CDR2 as SVGIG (reference sequence). This CDR3 has 14 amino acids. The germline V and J ends were trimmed by 4 bases and 3 bases, with 13 bases remaining between them. Here the CDR3 DNA reads TGTGCCTGGATGCAGGGGCGAAGTGGAAACACCATATATTTT. This sequence encodes CAWMQGRSGNTIYF.

The rearrangement links TRBV9 to TRBJ2-2; TRBD1 agrees at 10 bases. Per germline, CDR1 SGDLS and CDR2 YYNGEE. This CDR3 region has 17 residues. The J segment lost 5 bases and the V segment lost 4 bases, leaving 11 bases of the junction unmatched. The CDR3: CASSFQPGQGNTGELFF. As DNA, the CDR3 is TGTGCCAGCAGCTTCCAGCCGGGACAGGGGAATACCGGGGAGCTGTTTTTT.